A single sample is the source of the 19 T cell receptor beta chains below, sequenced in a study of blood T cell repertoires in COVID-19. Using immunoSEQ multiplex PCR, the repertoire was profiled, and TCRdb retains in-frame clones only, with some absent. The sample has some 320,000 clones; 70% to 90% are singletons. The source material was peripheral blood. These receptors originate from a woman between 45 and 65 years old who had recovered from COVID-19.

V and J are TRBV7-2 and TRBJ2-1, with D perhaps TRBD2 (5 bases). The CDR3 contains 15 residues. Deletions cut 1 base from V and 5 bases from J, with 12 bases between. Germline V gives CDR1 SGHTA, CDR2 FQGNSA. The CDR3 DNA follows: TGTGCCAGCAGCTTAGGTAGCGTGCAAAACAATGAGCAGTTCTTC. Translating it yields CASSLGSVQNNEQFF.

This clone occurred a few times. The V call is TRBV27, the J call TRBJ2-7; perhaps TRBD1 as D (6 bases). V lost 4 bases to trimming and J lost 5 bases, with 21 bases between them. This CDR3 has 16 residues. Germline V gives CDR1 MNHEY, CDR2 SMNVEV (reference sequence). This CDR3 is CASSSGVLAGYNEQYF. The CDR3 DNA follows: TGTGCCAGCAGTTCAGGGGTATTGGCAGGGTACAACGAGCAGTACTTC.

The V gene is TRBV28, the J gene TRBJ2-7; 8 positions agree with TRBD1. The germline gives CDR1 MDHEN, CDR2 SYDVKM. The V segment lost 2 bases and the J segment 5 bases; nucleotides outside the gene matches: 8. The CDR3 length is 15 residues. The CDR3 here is CASSLVGQGDHEQYF. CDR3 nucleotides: TGTGCCAGCAGTTTAGTTGGACAGGGCGACCACGAGCAGTACTTC.

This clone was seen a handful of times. The CDR3 loop is CASSLSQGNYEQYF. The CDR3 coding sequence is TGTGCCAGCAGCTTATCCCAGGGCAACTACGAGCAGTACTTC. The J gene is TRBJ2-7, the V gene TRBV7-2; perhaps TRBD1 as D (5 bases). V shed 2 bases and J shed 3 bases, with 11 bases lying between them. Germline CDR1 and CDR2: SGHTA and FQGNSA. The CDR3 is 14 residues long.

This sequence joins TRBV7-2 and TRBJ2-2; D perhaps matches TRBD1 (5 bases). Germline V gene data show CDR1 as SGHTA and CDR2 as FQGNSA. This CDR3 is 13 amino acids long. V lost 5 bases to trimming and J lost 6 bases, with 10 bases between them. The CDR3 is CASSPWGAGELFF. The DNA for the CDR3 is TGTGCCAGCAGCCCATGGGGCGCCGGGGAGCTGTTTTTT.

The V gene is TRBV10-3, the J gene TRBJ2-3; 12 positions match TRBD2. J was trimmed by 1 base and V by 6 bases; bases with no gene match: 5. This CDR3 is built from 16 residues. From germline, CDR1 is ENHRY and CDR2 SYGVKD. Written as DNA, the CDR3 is TGTGCCATCAGAACCAGACTAGCGGGGGGCACAGATACGCAGTATTTT. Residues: CAIRTRLAGGTDTQYF.

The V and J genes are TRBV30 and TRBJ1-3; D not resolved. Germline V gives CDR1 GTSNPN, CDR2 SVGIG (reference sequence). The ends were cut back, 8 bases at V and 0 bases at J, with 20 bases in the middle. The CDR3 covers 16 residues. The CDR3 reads CASRPGRVSSGNTIYF. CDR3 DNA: TGTGCCAGCCGCCCCGGTCGGGTGAGCTCTGGAAACACCATATATTTT.

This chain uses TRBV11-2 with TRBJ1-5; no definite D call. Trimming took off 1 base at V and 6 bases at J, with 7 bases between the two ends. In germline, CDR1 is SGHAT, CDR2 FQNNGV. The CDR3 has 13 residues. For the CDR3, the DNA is TGTGCCAGCAGCTTAGGTGAGCGTCAGCCCCAGCATTTT. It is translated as CASSLGERQPQHF.

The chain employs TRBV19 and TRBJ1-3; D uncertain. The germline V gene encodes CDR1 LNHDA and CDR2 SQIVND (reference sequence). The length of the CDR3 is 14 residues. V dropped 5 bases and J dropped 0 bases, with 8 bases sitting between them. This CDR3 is CASSLDSSGNTIYF. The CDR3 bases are TGTGCCAGTAGTCTCGACTCCTCTGGAAACACCATATATTTT.

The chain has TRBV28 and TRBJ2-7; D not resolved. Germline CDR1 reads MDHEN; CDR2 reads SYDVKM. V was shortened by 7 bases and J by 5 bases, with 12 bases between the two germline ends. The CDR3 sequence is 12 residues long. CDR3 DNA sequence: TGTGCCAGCACCACAAGTACCGACGAGCAGTACTTC. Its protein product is CASTTSTDEQYF.

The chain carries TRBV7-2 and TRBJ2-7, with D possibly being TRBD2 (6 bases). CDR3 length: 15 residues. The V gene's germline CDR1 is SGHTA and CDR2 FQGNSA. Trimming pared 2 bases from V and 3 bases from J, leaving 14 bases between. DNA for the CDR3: TGTGCCAGCAGCTTACGTGGAGGGTTAAGCTACGAGCAGTACTTC. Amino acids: CASSLRGGLSYEQYF.

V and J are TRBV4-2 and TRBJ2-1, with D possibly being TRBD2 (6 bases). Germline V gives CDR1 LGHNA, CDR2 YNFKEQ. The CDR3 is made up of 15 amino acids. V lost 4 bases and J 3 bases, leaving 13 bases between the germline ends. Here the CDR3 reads CASSLQEGSYNEQFF. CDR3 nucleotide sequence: TGTGCCAGCAGCCTACAGGAGGGCAGCTACAATGAGCAGTTCTTC.

Written as DNA, the CDR3 is TGTGCCAGCATCAATGGACAGGGAGTAAGTAATCAGCCCCAGCATTTT. Amino acids: CASINGQGVSNQPQHF. V is TRBV28 and J is TRBJ1-5; TRBD1 agrees at 8 bases. From germline, CDR1 is MDHEN and CDR2 SYDVKM. The CDR3 extends over 16 amino acids. Trimming at V came to 7 bases and at J to 4 bases, leaving 12 bases not matched to a gene. The variable domain in full, with the rest retrieved from reference TRBV28 and TRBJ1-5, is DVKVTQSSRYLVKRTGEKVFLECVQDMDHENMFWYRQDPGLGLRLIYFSYDVKMKEKGDIPEGYSVSREKKERFSLILESASTNQTSMYLCASINGQGVSNQPQHFGDGTRLSIL.

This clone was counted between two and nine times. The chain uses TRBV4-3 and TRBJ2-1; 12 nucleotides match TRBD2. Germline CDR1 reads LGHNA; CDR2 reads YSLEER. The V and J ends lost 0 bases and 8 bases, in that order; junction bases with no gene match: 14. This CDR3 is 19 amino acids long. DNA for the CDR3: TGCGCCAGCAGCCAAGAGGTTTGGCGGACTAGCGGGAAAGTGGATGAGCAGTTCTTC. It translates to CASSQEVWRTSGKVDEQFF.

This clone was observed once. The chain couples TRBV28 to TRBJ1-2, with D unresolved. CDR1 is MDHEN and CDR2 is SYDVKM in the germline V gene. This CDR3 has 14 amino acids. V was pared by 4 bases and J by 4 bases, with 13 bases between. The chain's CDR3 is CASSSWESSYGYTF. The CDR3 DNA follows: TGTGCCAGCAGTTCGTGGGAGTCGAGCTATGGCTACACCTTC.

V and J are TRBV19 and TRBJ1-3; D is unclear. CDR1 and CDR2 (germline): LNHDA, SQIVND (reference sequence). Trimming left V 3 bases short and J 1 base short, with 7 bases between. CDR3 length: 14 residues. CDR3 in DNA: TGTGCCAGTAGTATTACTGAATCTGGAAACACCATATATTTT. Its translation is CASSITESGNTIYF.

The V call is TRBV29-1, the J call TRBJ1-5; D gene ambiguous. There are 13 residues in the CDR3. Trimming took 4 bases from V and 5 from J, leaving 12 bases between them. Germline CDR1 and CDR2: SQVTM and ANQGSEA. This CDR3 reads CSVGHASDQPQHF. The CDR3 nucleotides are TGCAGCGTTGGCCACGCCTCGGATCAGCCCCAGCATTTT.

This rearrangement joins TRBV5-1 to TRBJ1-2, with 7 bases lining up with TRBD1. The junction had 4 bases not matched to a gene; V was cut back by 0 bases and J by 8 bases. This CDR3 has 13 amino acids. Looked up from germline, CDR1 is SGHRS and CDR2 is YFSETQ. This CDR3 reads CASSLVQGEGYTF. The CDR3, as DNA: TGCGCCAGCAGCTTGGTGCAGGGGGAAGGCTACACCTTC. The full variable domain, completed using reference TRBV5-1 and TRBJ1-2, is KAGVTQTPRYLIKTRGQQVTLSCSPISGHRSVSWYQQTPGQGLQFLFEYFSETQRNKGNFPGRFSGRQFSNSRSEMNVSTLELGDSALYLCASSLVQGEGYTFGSGTRLTVV.

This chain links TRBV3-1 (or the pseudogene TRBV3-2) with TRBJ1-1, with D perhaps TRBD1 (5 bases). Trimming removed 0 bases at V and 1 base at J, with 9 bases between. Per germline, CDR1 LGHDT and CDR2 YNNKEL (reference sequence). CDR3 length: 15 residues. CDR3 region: CASSQEHQGNTEAFF. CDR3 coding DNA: TGTGCCAGCAGCCAAGAACACCAGGGGAACACTGAAGCTTTCTTT.